Each of the 30 T cell receptor beta chains below was sequenced from the same sample in a study of cytomegalovirus exposure and HLA in healthy donors. Amplification used 60 Vbeta primers and 13 Jbeta primers. Clones were read by immunoSEQ multiplex PCR, and TCRdb kept only the in-frame ones, dropping some. The repertoire includes around 150,000 clones, 63% of them detected once, and roughly 7% sits in the top ten. The specimen sequenced was PBMCs. Receptors originate from a woman aged 55-70 years in good health and CMV-seropositive.

This clone has only a few counts. This rearrangement joins TRBV2 to TRBJ2-2; D remains ambiguous. Germline values: CDR1 SNHLY, CDR2 FYNNEI. Trimming pared 6 bases from V and 6 bases from J, leaving 8 bases between. The CDR3 length is 12 residues. The CDR3 here is CASREVPGELFF. The CDR3 DNA is TGTGCCAGCAGAGAGGTTCCCGGGGAGCTGTTTTTT.

This sequence joins TRBV25-1 and TRBJ1-4; D remains ambiguous. Trimming removed 3 bases from V and 0 bases from J, with 14 bases in between. This CDR3 contains 17 residues. CDR1 is MGHDK, CDR2 SYGVNS, per germline. The chain's CDR3 is CASSDWQLAATNEKLFF. DNA of the CDR3: TGTGCCAGCAGTGACTGGCAGTTAGCAGCAACTAATGAAAAACTGTTTTTT.

The chain joins TRBV7-2 to TRBJ2-7; tentatively, D is TRBD1 (5 bases). This CDR3 contains 16 residues. CDR1 is SGHTA, CDR2 FQGNSA, per germline. V lost 5 bases to trimming and J lost 2 bases, with 19 bases between them. CDR3 protein: CASSQETEITAYEQYF. The DNA of the CDR3 is TGTGCCAGCAGCCAAGAGACAGAGATAACGGCCTACGAGCAGTACTTC.

The CDR3 DNA sequence: TGTGCCTGCTCCAGAGGGACGGGAGCCTACGAGCAGTACTTC. The encoded protein is CACSRGTGAYEQYF. The rearrangement joins TRBV6-1 to TRBJ2-7, with D possibly TRBD2 on 6 matching bases. From germline, CDR1 is MNHNS and CDR2 SASEGT. The CDR3 sequence is 14 residues long. The V end lost 11 bases, the J end lost 2 bases, and 19 bases lay between the germline ends.

V and J are TRBV29-1 and TRBJ1-5, with 7 bases lining up with TRBD1. CDR1 is SQVTM and CDR2 is ANQGSEA in the germline V gene. V shed 7 bases and J 4 bases; nucleotides not matched to a gene: 7. The CDR3 is 13 residues long. The CDR3 bases are TGCAGCGCCCAGGGACAGCCGAATCAGCCCCAGCATTTT. Amino acids: CSAQGQPNQPQHF.

The chain carries TRBV5-1 and TRBJ1-6, with D possibly matching TRBD1 (6 bases). Germline CDR1 and CDR2: SGHRS and YFSETQ. Trimming removed 0 bases at V and 9 bases at J, with 10 bases between. The length of the CDR3 is 14 residues. The CDR3 DNA follows: TGCGCCAGCAGCTTGGACAGGGAGGGTTCACCCCTCCACTTT. Translated, it gives CASSLDREGSPLHF.

The genes are TRBV7-9 and TRBJ2-1; 8 bases are shared with TRBD2. The CDR3 is made up of 17 amino acids. Germline assignment: CDR1 SEHNR and CDR2 FQNEAQ (reference sequence). V gave up 5 bases and J gave up 0 bases; unmatched junction bases: 9. CDR3 amino acids: CASSQGGGRPSYNEQFF. Here the CDR3 DNA reads TGTGCCAGCAGCCAAGGAGGCGGGAGGCCCTCCTACAATGAGCAGTTCTTC.

The genes are TRBV28 and TRBJ2-7, with 7 bases that match TRBD2. Per the germline V gene, CDR1 is MDHEN and CDR2 is SYDVKM. The CDR3 contains 16 residues. The V gene end was trimmed by 1 base and the J gene end by 4 bases; junction bases not matched to a gene: 10. Here the CDR3 reads CASSLLRGGSSYEQYF. CDR3 nucleotide sequence: TGTGCCAGCAGTTTATTGAGGGGAGGGTCGTCTTACGAGCAGTACTTC. The variable domain in full, completed from reference TRBV28 and TRBJ2-7, reads DVKVTQSSRYLVKRTGEKVFLECVQDMDHENMFWYRQDPGLGLRLIYFSYDVKMKEKGDIPEGYSVSREKKERFSLILESASTNQTSMYLCASSLLRGGSSYEQYFGPGTRLTVT.

This chain uses TRBV28 with TRBJ2-3; possible D gene TRBD2, 6 bases. This CDR3 comprises 14 residues. Trimming took 2 bases from V and 0 from J, leaving 6 bases between them. Germline V lookup: CDR1 MDHEN, CDR2 SYDVKM. CDR3 DNA: TGTGCCAGCAGTTTAGGAGGGAGCACAGATACGCAGTATTTT. Translation: CASSLGGSTDTQYF.

V is TRBV7-8 and J is TRBJ2-7; TRBD2 matches at 12 bases. The germline V gene encodes CDR1 SGHVS and CDR2 FQNEAQ. This CDR3 contains 14 residues. J gave up 5 bases and V 1 base, and 0 bases lay outside the gene matches. The CDR3 spells CASSLGLAGDEQYF. DNA for the CDR3: TGTGCCAGCAGCTTAGGACTAGCGGGAGACGAGCAGTACTTC.

The V and J genes are TRBV6-5 and TRBJ1-3, with D unresolved. Germline assignment: CDR1 MNHEY and CDR2 SVGAGI. This CDR3 has 15 amino acids. The V gene lost 0 bases and the J gene lost 2 bases, with 8 bases spanning the gap. CDR3 sequence reads: CASSYSTRAGNTIYF. The CDR3, as DNA: TGTGCCAGCAGTTACTCGACGCGGGCTGGAAACACCATATATTTT.

This chain joins TRBV18 and TRBJ2-1, with 10 bases lining up with TRBD2. The CDR3 length is 16 residues. V was pared by 3 bases and J by 7 bases, with 9 bases of the junction left unmatched. Germline V gene lookup returns CDR1 KGHSH and CDR2 LQKENI. This chain's CDR3 is CASSPQGPAGGNEQFF. DNA of the CDR3: TGTGCCAGCTCACCCCAGGGGCCAGCGGGAGGGAATGAGCAGTTCTTC.

This clone was found once. The chain joins TRBV6-5 to TRBJ2-4, with a weak D call TRBD2 (6 bases). Trimming removed 6 bases from V and 6 bases from J, with 12 bases in between. This CDR3 has 13 amino acids. Per the germline V gene, CDR1 is MNHEY and CDR2 is SVGAGI. The CDR3 DNA follows: TGTGCCAGCAGCGGAGGGTTTAGAAACATTCAGTACTTC. Protein product: CASSGGFRNIQYF.

The chain links TRBV20-1 to TRBJ2-7, with D maybe TRBD1 (6 bases). Germline values: CDR1 DFQATT, CDR2 SNEGSKA (reference sequence). V was cut by 3 bases and J by 7 bases, with 7 bases left in between. The CDR3 runs to 10 residues. The CDR3 DNA follows: TGCAGTGCTAGTAGGGGGGAGCAGTACTTC. It translates to CSASRGEQYF.

The V and J genes are TRBV23-1 and TRBJ1-2, with 11 bases aligning to TRBD1. TRBV23-1 counts as an open reading frame of uncertain function. This CDR3 has 17 residues. Losses at the gene ends were 3 bases for V and 4 bases for J; bases not matched to a gene: 10. CDR3 protein: CASSHYRDRGFSYGYTF. For the CDR3, the DNA is TGCGCCAGCAGTCATTACCGGGACAGGGGGTTCAGCTATGGCTACACCTTC.

In its sample, this clone was seen once. Other DNA sequences in this specimen translate into the identical CDR3. The rearrangement joins TRBV28 to TRBJ2-7; possible D gene TRBD2, 6 bases. CDR1 is MDHEN, CDR2 SYDVKM, per germline. Deletions cut 2 bases from V and 4 bases from J, with 6 bases between. CDR3 size: 12 residues. CDR3 protein: CASSLGGYEQYF. The CDR3 region has the DNA TGTGCCAGCAGTTTAGGGGGGTACGAGCAGTACTTC.

This clone was seen only a few times. The rearrangement joins TRBV28 to TRBJ2-7; TRBD2 aligns across 13 bases. This CDR3 is built from 14 residues. Per germline, CDR1 MDHEN and CDR2 SYDVKM. V shed 6 bases, J shed 6 bases, and the junction held 5 bases outside the gene matches. CDR3 loop: CASSLGLAGAEQYF. The CDR3 nucleotides read TGTGCCAGCAGCCTCGGACTAGCGGGAGCCGAGCAGTACTTC.

A remark on this clone: The germline gene is not matched at one end of the junction; a read error may be the cause. This sample includes further DNA sequences coding for the same CDR3. CDR3 protein: CSVEDQQGSTDTQYF. CDR3 DNA sequence: TGTAGCGTTGAAGATCAACAGGGCAGCACAGATACGCAGTATTTT. This chain links TRBV29-1 with TRBJ2-3, with D possibly matching TRBD1 (6 bases). CDR1 and CDR2 (germline): SQVTM, ANQGSEA. This CDR3 region has 15 residues.

This clone was counted once. The genes are TRBV30 and TRBJ2-1, with no clear D. Germline V gene data show CDR1 as GTSNPN and CDR2 as SVGIG (reference sequence). V was shortened by 5 bases and J by 5 bases, with 7 bases between the two germline ends. This CDR3 has 11 residues. The CDR3 loop is CAWSRDNEQFF. The CDR3 nucleotides are TGTGCCTGGTCCCGGGACAATGAGCAGTTCTTC.

The chain recombines TRBV27 with TRBJ1-5; a weak D match, TRBD1 (5 bases). V was clipped by 0 bases and J by 2 bases, with 8 bases between them. Germline CDR1 MNHEY, CDR2 SMNVEV (reference sequence). CDR3 length: 15 amino acids. Written as DNA, the CDR3 is TGTGCCAGCAGTTTATCCGGAGGGGGCAATCAGCCCCAGCATTTT. Translated, it gives CASSLSGGGNQPQHF.

This chain joins TRBV28 and TRBJ2-1; 8 bases are shared with TRBD1. Germline V gene lookup returns CDR1 MDHEN and CDR2 SYDVKM. The J segment lost 8 bases and the V segment lost 3 bases, leaving 6 bases of the junction unmatched. The CDR3 is 14 amino acids. The CDR3 spells CASSLQGAIDEQFF. DNA for the CDR3: TGTGCCAGCAGTTTGCAGGGGGCGATCGATGAGCAGTTCTTC.

The J gene is TRBJ2-1, the V gene TRBV7-2; TRBD2 might be the D (6 bases). CDR3 length: 12 residues. V was shortened by 1 base and J by 10 bases, with 8 bases between the two germline ends. In germline, CDR1 is SGHTA, CDR2 FQGNSA. The CDR3 loop reads CASSLGGGEQFF. The CDR3, as DNA: TGTGCCAGCAGCTTAGGGGGAGGCGAGCAGTTCTTC.

This clone was counted only a few times. This chain uses TRBV7-3 with TRBJ1-1; D gene unclear. Germline lookup yields CDR1 SGHTA and CDR2 FQGTGA. This CDR3 region has 14 residues. Trimming shortened V by 0 bases and J by 8 bases, and 13 bases separated the two germline ends. The CDR3 DNA sequence: TGTGCCAGCAGCTTAACCCGGGGAGCGGGGGAAGCTTTCTTT. Amino acid sequence: CASSLTRGAGEAFF. Drawing the rest from reference TRBV7-3 and TRBJ1-1, the complete variable domain is GAGVSQTPSNKVTEKGKYVELRCDPISGHTALYWYRQSLGQGPEFLIYFQGTGAADDSGLPNDRFFAVRPEGSVSTLKIQRTERGDSAVYLCASSLTRGAGEAFFGQGTRLTVV.

This chain uses TRBV4-2 with TRBJ1-1; 9 nucleotides match TRBD1. V shed 4 bases, J shed 0 bases, and the junction held 12 bases outside the gene matches. CDR3 length equals 18 residues. CDR1 LGHNA and CDR2 YNFKEQ come from the germline V gene. This CDR3 is CASSRASGTGTVNTEAFF. CDR3 DNA: TGTGCCAGCAGCCGTGCATCGGGGACAGGGACAGTGAACACTGAAGCTTTCTTT.

This clone was seen a single time. CDR3: CASSLRGGQVNEQFF. The CDR3 coding sequence is TGTGCCAGCAGTTTAAGGGGGGGACAGGTTAATGAGCAGTTCTTC. The chain carries TRBV28 and TRBJ2-1; D is possibly TRBD1 (8 bases). The length of the CDR3 is 15 residues. Trimming took off 2 bases at V and 7 bases at J, with 15 bases between the two ends. CDR1 is MDHEN and CDR2 is SYDVKM in the germline V gene.

The chain combines TRBV19 with TRBJ2-7, with D possibly TRBD2 on 6 matching bases. V was pared by 4 bases and J by 3 bases, with 16 bases between. The CDR3 sequence is 15 residues long. CDR1 and CDR2 from the germline V gene are LNHDA and SQIVND (reference sequence). Written as DNA, the CDR3 is TGTGCCAGTAGTAACGTCCGGGAGTTATTCTACGAGCAGTACTTC. It codes for CASSNVRELFYEQYF.

V is TRBV11-1 and J is TRBJ1-1; possibly TRBD1 for D (6 bases). Per the germline V gene, CDR1 is SGHAT and CDR2 is FQDESV (reference sequence). The CDR3 has 15 amino acids. V was pared by 4 bases and J by 1 base, with 13 bases between. CDR3 DNA sequence: TGTGCCAGCAGCTCCGATCACAGGGAGAACACTGAAGCTTTCTTT. Amino acid sequence: CASSSDHRENTEAFF.

The CDR3 loop reads CASQTGGNYGYTF. The CDR3 DNA reads as TGTGCCAGCCAGACAGGGGGAAACTATGGCTACACCTTC. This chain links TRBV6-6 with TRBJ1-2, with TRBD1 identical over 9 bases. The CDR3 loop spans 13 amino acids. The V gene end was trimmed by 8 bases and the J gene end by 2 bases; junction bases not matched to a gene: 3. Germline CDR1 MNHNY, CDR2 SVGAGI (reference sequence).

V usage is TRBV18 and J usage is TRBJ2-3, with TRBD1 identical over 8 bases. In germline, CDR1 is KGHSH, CDR2 LQKENI. This CDR3 comprises 14 residues. The junction had 2 bases not matched to a gene; V was cut back by 3 bases and J by 3 bases. Here the CDR3 DNA reads TGTGCCAGCTCACCTAGACAGGGGACAGATACGCAGTATTTT. Translation gives CASSPRQGTDTQYF.

In regard to this clone: Other DNA sequences within the sample encode an identical CDR3. This rearrangement joins TRBV30 to TRBJ2-5, with TRBD2 identical over 8 bases. CDR3 size: 14 residues. Germline V gene data show CDR1 as GTSNPN and CDR2 as SVGIG (reference sequence). With V trimmed by 0 bases and J by 4 bases, 4 bases remained unmatched. The CDR3 sequence: CAWSVGLAGETQYF. CDR3 DNA sequence: TGTGCCTGGAGTGTAGGTCTAGCGGGAGAGACCCAGTACTTC.